These T cell receptor beta chains were read from a single sample in a study of blood T cells in healthy people across ages. TCRdb processed the 5' RACE reads anew with MiXCR; each CDR3 protein has one entry. The sample yields around 780,000 distinct CDR3 sequences, roughly 25% seen once. These data also formed part of another study, on T cells of mothers and their children.

The sequenced material came from blood. Receptors were obtained from a boy aged 5-17 years in good health. Both conserved end residues are part of each CDR3. D genes are given only for firm matches. The size entry is marked missing in some rows and otherwise reads once, few, many or a size class.

V gene: TRBV7-2; D gene: NA; J gene: TRBJ2-7; clone size: NA; CDR3 protein: CASSLGPGTLGEQYF; CDR3 DNA: TGTGCCAGCAGCTTAGGACCGGGGACTTTGGGGGAGCAGTACTTC
V gene: TRBV29-1; D gene: TRBD1; J gene: TRBJ1-1; clone size: NA; CDR3 protein: CSAVQGEGTEAFF; CDR3 DNA: TGCAGCGCCGTACAGGGGGAGGGCACTGAAGCTTTCTTT
V gene: TRBV28; D gene: TRBD2; J gene: TRBJ2-5; clone size: few; CDR3 protein: CASSFIAGGRMVETQYF; CDR3 DNA: TGTGCCAGCAGTTTTATAGCGGGGGGACGCATGGTAGAGACCCAGTACTTC
V gene: TRBV20-1; D gene: TRBD2; J gene: TRBJ2-2; clone size: NA; CDR3 protein: CSAPGGANTGELFF; CDR3 DNA: TGCAGTGCCCCGGGAGGGGCGAACACCGGGGAGCTGTTTTTT
V gene: TRBV12-3/TRBV12-4; D gene: NA; J gene: TRBJ2-3; clone size: NA; CDR3 protein: CASSSSGWNTDTQYF; CDR3 DNA: TGTGCCAGCAGTTCCTCAGGGTGGAACACAGATACGCAGTATTTT
V gene: TRBV28; D gene: NA; J gene: TRBJ1-6; clone size: NA; CDR3 protein: CASSFSPEIDLHF; CDR3 DNA: TGTGCCAGCAGTTTCTCCCCGGAAATCGACCTCCACTTT
V gene: TRBV6-5; D gene: NA; J gene: TRBJ1-1; clone size: few; CDR3 protein: CASSYQKEAFF; CDR3 DNA: TGTGCCAGCAGTTACCAAAAGGAGGCTTTCTTT
V gene: TRBV6-5; D gene: NA; J gene: TRBJ2-7; clone size: NA; CDR3 protein: CASSLQATASYEQYF; CDR3 DNA: TGTGCCAGCAGTCTTCAAGCGACAGCCTCCTACGAGCAGTACTTC
V gene: TRBV11-1; D gene: NA; J gene: TRBJ1-1; clone size: NA; CDR3 protein: CASSFGWGPRAEAFF; CDR3 DNA: TGTGCCAGCAGCTTTGGATGGGGCCCGAGGGCTGAAGCTTTCTTT
V gene: TRBV9; D gene: NA; J gene: TRBJ1-4; clone size: NA; CDR3 protein: CASSGGKGDEKLFF; CDR3 DNA: TGTGCCAGCAGCGGGGGGAAGGGCGATGAAAAACTGTTTTTT
V gene: TRBV20-1; D gene: NA; J gene: TRBJ1-1; clone size: NA; CDR3 protein: CSSVPENTEAFF; CDR3 DNA: TGCAGTTCGGTCCCGGAGAACACTGAAGCTTTCTTT
V gene: TRBV10-2; D gene: NA; J gene: TRBJ1-2; clone size: few; CDR3 protein: CASRAKDPWEIHGYTF; CDR3 DNA: TGCGCCAGCAGAGCCAAGGACCCCTGGGAAATCCATGGCTACACCTTC
V gene: TRBV5-1; D gene: NA; J gene: TRBJ2-7; clone size: NA; CDR3 protein: CASSLDGQLYYEQYF; CDR3 DNA: TGCGCCAGCAGCTTGGATGGACAGCTATACTACGAGCAGTACTTC
V gene: TRBV11-2; D gene: NA; J gene: TRBJ1-1; clone size: NA; CDR3 protein: CASSPLLGNTEAFF; CDR3 DNA: TGTGCCAGCAGCCCCTTGCTGGGGAACACTGAAGCTTTCTTT
V gene: TRBV7-7; D gene: NA; J gene: TRBJ2-1; clone size: NA; CDR3 protein: CASSPGPTMNEQFF; CDR3 DNA: TGTGCCAGCAGCCCGGGACCCACTATGAATGAGCAGTTCTTC
V gene: TRBV5-1; D gene: NA; J gene: TRBJ1-6; clone size: NA; CDR3 protein: CASSLDSDSGISPLHF; CDR3 DNA: TGCGCCAGCAGCTTGGATTCAGACTCCGGTATTTCACCCCTCCACTTT
V gene: TRBV20-1; D gene: TRBD1; J gene: TRBJ2-2; clone size: NA; CDR3 protein: CSARGTVNTGELFF; CDR3 DNA: TGCAGTGCTAGGGGGACAGTGAACACCGGGGAGCTGTTTTTT
V gene: TRBV9; D gene: TRBD2; J gene: TRBJ2-1; clone size: NA; CDR3 protein: CASSDSGLADNEQFF; CDR3 DNA: TGTGCCAGCAGTGACTCGGGACTAGCGGACAATGAGCAGTTCTTC
V gene: TRBV14; D gene: NA; J gene: TRBJ2-3; clone size: NA; CDR3 protein: CASSQVRWGTDTQYF; CDR3 DNA: TGTGCCAGCAGCCAAGTAAGGTGGGGGACGGATACGCAGTATTTT
V gene: TRBV5-1; D gene: NA; J gene: TRBJ1-2; clone size: once; CDR3 protein: CASSPEQGYYGYTF; CDR3 DNA: TGCGCCAGCAGCCCGGAACAGGGATACTATGGCTACACCTTC
V gene: TRBV2; D gene: TRBD1; J gene: TRBJ1-2; clone size: NA; CDR3 protein: CASSETVTGYDYTF; CDR3 DNA: TGTGCCAGCAGTGAAACGGTGACAGGGTATGACTACACCTTC
V gene: TRBV20-1; D gene: TRBD1; J gene: TRBJ2-7; clone size: NA; CDR3 protein: CSAPTPGGGYEQYF; CDR3 DNA: TGCAGTGCGCCAACCCCAGGGGGCGGGTACGAGCAGTACTTC
V gene: TRBV29-1; D gene: NA; J gene: TRBJ2-5; clone size: NA; CDR3 protein: CSVDSPSQETQYF; CDR3 DNA: TGCAGCGTTGATTCTCCTTCACAAGAGACCCAGTACTTC
V gene: TRBV3-1; D gene: TRBD1; J gene: TRBJ2-1; clone size: NA; CDR3 protein: CASSQGGQGPYNEQFF; CDR3 DNA: TGTGCCAGCAGCCAAGGAGGACAGGGTCCTTACAATGAGCAGTTCTTC
V gene: TRBV28; D gene: TRBD2; J gene: TRBJ2-7; clone size: NA; CDR3 protein: CDSSRGLAGRYLSYEQYF; CDR3 DNA: TGTGACAGCAGTCGTGGTCTAGCGGGGAGGTATCTTTCCTACGAGCAGTACTTC
V gene: TRBV12-3/TRBV12-4; D gene: NA; J gene: TRBJ1-5; clone size: NA; CDR3 protein: CANSFVGLRLQGPNQPQHF; CDR3 DNA: TGTGCCAACAGTTTTGTCGGATTACGCTTGCAGGGCCCAAATCAGCCCCAGCATTTT
V gene: TRBV28; D gene: NA; J gene: TRBJ1-2; clone size: NA; CDR3 protein: CASSSTGTSGSYTF; CDR3 DNA: TGTGCCAGCAGTTCCACCGGGACTTCGGGGAGCTACACCTTC
V gene: TRBV12-5; D gene: NA; J gene: TRBJ1-1; clone size: few; CDR3 protein: CASGSPGQTNTEAFF; CDR3 DNA: TGTGCTAGTGGTTCTCCGGGGCAGACGAACACTGAAGCTTTCTTT
V gene: TRBV20-1; D gene: TRBD1; J gene: TRBJ1-4; clone size: few; CDR3 protein: CSAPDRRAEKLFF; CDR3 DNA: TGCAGTGCTCCGGACAGGAGGGCCGAAAAACTGTTTTTT
V gene: TRBV20-1; D gene: NA; J gene: TRBJ2-1; clone size: few; CDR3 protein: CSARDREGALVNEQFF; CDR3 DNA: TGCAGTGCTAGAGATCGGGAGGGGGCGTTAGTGAATGAGCAGTTCTTC
V gene: TRBV5-1; D gene: NA; J gene: TRBJ2-5; clone size: few; CDR3 protein: CASSLRGGPQETQYF; CDR3 DNA: TGCGCCAGCAGCTTACGCGGGGGCCCTCAAGAGACCCAGTACTTC
V gene: TRBV5-1; D gene: NA; J gene: TRBJ2-1; clone size: NA; CDR3 protein: CASSFRTDYNEQFF; CDR3 DNA: TGCGCCAGCAGCTTCAGGACAGACTACAATGAGCAGTTCTTC
V gene: TRBV3-1; D gene: TRBD1; J gene: TRBJ1-1; clone size: NA; CDR3 protein: CASSQTGAMNAEAFF; CDR3 DNA: TGTGCCAGCAGCCAAACAGGGGCCATGAACGCTGAAGCTTTCTTT
V gene: TRBV18; D gene: NA; J gene: TRBJ1-4; clone size: few; CDR3 protein: CASSPQGANEKLFF; CDR3 DNA: TGTGCCAGCTCACCTCAGGGAGCTAATGAAAAACTGTTTTTT
V gene: TRBV12-3/TRBV12-4; D gene: NA; J gene: TRBJ1-1; clone size: NA; CDR3 protein: CASSLRQDRNTEAFF; CDR3 DNA: TGTGCCAGCAGTCTCAGACAGGACAGGAACACTGAAGCTTTCTTT
V gene: TRBV24-1; D gene: NA; J gene: TRBJ2-2; clone size: NA; CDR3 protein: CATSGETGELFF; CDR3 DNA: TGTGCCACCAGTGGGGAAACCGGGGAGCTGTTTTTT
V gene: TRBV12-3/TRBV12-4; D gene: TRBD1; J gene: TRBJ1-2; clone size: NA; CDR3 protein: CATLTRQGNYGYTF; CDR3 DNA: TGTGCCACCCTTACCAGACAGGGAAACTATGGCTACACCTTC
V gene: TRBV27; D gene: NA; J gene: TRBJ2-4; clone size: few; CDR3 protein: CASSLSGGSGKNIQYF; CDR3 DNA: TGTGCCAGCAGTTTATCGGGGGGAAGCGGCAAAAACATTCAGTACTTC
V gene: TRBV6-5; D gene: TRBD1; J gene: TRBJ1-2; clone size: few; CDR3 protein: CASSYLPSRDSVYGYTF; CDR3 DNA: TGTGCCAGCAGTTACCTTCCCAGCCGGGACAGTGTTTATGGCTACACCTTC